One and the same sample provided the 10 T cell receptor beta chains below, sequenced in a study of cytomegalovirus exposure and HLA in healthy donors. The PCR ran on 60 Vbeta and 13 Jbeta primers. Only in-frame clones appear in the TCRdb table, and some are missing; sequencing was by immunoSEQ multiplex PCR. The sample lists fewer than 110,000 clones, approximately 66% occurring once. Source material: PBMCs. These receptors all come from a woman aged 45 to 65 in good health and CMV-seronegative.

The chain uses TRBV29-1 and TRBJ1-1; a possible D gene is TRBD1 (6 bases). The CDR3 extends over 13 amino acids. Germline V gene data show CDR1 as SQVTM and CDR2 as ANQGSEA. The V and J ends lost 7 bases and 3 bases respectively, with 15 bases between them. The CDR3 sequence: CSANRDLDTEAFF. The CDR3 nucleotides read TGCAGCGCCAACAGGGATCTGGACACTGAAGCTTTCTTT.

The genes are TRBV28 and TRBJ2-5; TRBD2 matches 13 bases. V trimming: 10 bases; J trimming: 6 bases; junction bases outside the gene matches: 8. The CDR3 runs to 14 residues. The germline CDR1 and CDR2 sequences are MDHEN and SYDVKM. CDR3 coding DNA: TGTGCCACCACCGGACTAGCGGGAGTGCAGACCCAGTACTTC. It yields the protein CATTGLAGVQTQYF.

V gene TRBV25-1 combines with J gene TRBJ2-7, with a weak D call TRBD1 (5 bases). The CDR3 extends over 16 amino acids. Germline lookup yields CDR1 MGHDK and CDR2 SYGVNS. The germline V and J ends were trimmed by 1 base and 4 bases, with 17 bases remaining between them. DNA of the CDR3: TGTGCCAGCAGTGAATTAGGGGCAGGAGCTAAGTACGAGCAGTACTTC. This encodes CASSELGAGAKYEQYF.

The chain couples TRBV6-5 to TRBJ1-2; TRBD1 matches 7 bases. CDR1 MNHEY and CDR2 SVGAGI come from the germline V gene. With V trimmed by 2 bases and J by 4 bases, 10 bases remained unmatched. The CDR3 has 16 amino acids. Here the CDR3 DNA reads TGTGCCAGCAGTTACCTTACACCACAGGGGAGCTATGGCTACACCTTC. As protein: CASSYLTPQGSYGYTF.

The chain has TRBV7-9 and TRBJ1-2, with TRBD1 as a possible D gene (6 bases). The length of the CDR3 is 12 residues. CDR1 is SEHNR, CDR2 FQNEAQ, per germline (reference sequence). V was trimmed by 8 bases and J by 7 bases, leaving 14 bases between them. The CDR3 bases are TGTGCCAGCGGCGACCGCAGGGGTGGCTACACCTTC. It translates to CASGDRRGGYTF.

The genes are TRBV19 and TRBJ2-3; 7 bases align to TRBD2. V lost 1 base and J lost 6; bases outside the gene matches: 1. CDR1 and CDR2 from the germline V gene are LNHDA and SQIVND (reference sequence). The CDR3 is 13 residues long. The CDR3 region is CASSIAGGDTQYF. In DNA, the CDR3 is TGTGCCAGTAGTATAGCGGGGGGTGATACGCAGTATTTT.

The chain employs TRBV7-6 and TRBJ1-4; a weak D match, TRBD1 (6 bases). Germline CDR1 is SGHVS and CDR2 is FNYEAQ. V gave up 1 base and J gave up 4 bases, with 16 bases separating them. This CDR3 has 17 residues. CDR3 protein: CASSLEDWTALNEKLFF. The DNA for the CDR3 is TGTGCCAGCAGCTTAGAAGATTGGACAGCTCTTAATGAAAAACTGTTTTTT.

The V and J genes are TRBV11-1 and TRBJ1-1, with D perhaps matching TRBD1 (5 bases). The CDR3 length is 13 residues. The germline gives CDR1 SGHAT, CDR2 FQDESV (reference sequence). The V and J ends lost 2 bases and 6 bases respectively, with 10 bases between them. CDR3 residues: CASSLSLGAEAFF. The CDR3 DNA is TGTGCCAGCAGCTTAAGTTTAGGGGCTGAAGCTTTCTTT.

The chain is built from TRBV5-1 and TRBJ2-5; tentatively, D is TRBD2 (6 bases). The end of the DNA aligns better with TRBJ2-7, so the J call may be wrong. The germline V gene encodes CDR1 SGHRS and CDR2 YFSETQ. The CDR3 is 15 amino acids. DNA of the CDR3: TGCGCCAGCAGCTTGGTATTCGGGGGTAAGAACGAGCAGTACTTC. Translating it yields CASSLVFGGKNEQYF.

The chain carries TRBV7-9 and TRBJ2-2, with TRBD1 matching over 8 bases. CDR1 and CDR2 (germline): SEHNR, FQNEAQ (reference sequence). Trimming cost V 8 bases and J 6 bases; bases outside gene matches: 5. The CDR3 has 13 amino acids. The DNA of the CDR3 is TGTGCCAGCGCCAGGGGGCGGTCCGGGGAGCTGTTTTTT. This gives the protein CASARGRSGELFF.